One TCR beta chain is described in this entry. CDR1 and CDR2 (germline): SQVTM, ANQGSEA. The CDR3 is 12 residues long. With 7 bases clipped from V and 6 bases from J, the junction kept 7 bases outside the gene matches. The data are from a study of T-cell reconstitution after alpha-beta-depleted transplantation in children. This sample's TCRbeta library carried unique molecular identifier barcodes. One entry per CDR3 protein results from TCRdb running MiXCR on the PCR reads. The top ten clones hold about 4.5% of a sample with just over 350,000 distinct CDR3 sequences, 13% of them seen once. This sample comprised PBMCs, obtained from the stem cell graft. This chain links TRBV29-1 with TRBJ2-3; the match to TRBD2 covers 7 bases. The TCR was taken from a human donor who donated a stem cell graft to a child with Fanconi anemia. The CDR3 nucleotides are TGCAGCGGGGGGGGGGTGGGGGATACGCAGTATTTT. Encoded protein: CSGGGVGDTQYF.